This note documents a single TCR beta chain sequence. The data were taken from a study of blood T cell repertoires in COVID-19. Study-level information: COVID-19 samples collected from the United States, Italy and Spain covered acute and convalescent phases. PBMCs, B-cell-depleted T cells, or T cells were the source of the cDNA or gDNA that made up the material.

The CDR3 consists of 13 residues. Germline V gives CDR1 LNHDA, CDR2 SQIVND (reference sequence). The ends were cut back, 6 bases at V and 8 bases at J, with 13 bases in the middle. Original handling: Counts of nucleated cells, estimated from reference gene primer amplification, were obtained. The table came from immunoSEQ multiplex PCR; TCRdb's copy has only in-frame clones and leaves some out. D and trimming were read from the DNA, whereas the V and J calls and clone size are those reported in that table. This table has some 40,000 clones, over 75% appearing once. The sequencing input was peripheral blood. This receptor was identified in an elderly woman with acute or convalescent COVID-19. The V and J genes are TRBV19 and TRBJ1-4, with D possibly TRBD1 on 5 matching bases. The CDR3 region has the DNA TGTGCCAGTAGCCCCAGGGAAAACGAAAAACTGTTTTTT. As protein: CASSPRENEKLFF.